This T cell receptor (beta chain) was observed in a study of OX40 agonist ivuxolimab in advanced cancers. On the study more broadly: An agonistic anti-OX40 (CD134) antibody, ivuxolimab, was used to treat the patients. It was permissible to have had prior anti-PD-1, anti-PD-L1 or anti-CTLA-4 therapy, and about 40% had some. General study points: At 0.1 to 3.0 mg/kg, CD4+ and CD8+ blood T cells expanded clonally by week 6. The antigen specificity of the peripheral T cells (those that were expanded) was not determined.

The trim removed 4 bases at V and 7 bases at J, leaving 9 bases unmatched. CDR3 length equals 15 residues. The germline V gene encodes CDR1 MDHEN and CDR2 SYDVKM. Sequencing was performed with immunoSEQ multiplex PCR; in TCRdb, only in-frame clones are kept and a portion is missing. The sample holds roughly 130,000 clones, around 93% seen once. Concerning this clone: Its specificity is not known.

The TCR sequence derives from an adult with an advanced solid tumor such as melanoma, head and neck, liver or kidney cancer. This chain joins TRBV28 and TRBJ2-2, with TRBD1 matching over 7 bases. The starting material was CD4+ or CD8+ T cells sorted from blood, obtained in a trial of the OX40 agonist ivuxolimab. CDR3 in amino acids: CASSSTGQASGELFF. In DNA, the CDR3 is TGTGCCAGCAGTTCGACAGGGCAGGCCAGCGGGGAGCTGTTTTTT.